What follows are 7 T cell receptor beta chains derived from one specimen sequenced in a study of CD8 T cells in Susac syndrome (dated by TCRdb to between 2018 and 2021). The receptor library was made with the immunoSEQ multiplex PCR assay. RNA was extracted using the RNeasy kit, and about 0.45 to 1 ug of the RNA was reverse transcribed with random hexamers. Starting from the raw public reads, TCRdb applied fastp trimming at Q25, assembled clones with MiXCR and retained in-frame beta chains. Each entry is one CDR3 protein sequence, shown with its most common DNA and genes. This sample lists roughly 200,000 distinct CDR3 sequences; roughly 96% were detected once. The ten largest clones capture approximately 0.094% of the sample. Sequencing was performed on CD4+ T cells from PBMCs. The receptors shown here come from a human donor in good health.

This rearrangement joins TRBV18 to TRBJ1-1, with a weak D call TRBD1 (6 bases). This CDR3 spans 12 amino acids. V was pared by 4 bases and J by 7 bases, with 10 bases between. CDR1 and CDR2 from the germline V gene are KGHSH and LQKENI. The CDR3 nucleotides read TGTGCCAGCTCACGACAGGACAGTGAAGCTTTCTTT. It specifies CASSRQDSEAFF. Looking up the rest from reference TRBV18 and TRBJ1-1 gives the full variable domain: NAGVMQNPRHLVRRRGQEARLRCSPMKGHSHVYWYRQLPEEGLKFMVYLQKENIIDESGMPKERFSAEFPKEGPSILRIQQVVRGDSAAYFCASSRQDSEAFFGQGTRLTVV.

The rearrangement uses TRBV30 and TRBJ1-2; D unclear. The ends were cut back, 0 bases at V and 4 bases at J, with 9 bases in the middle. CDR1 and CDR2 (germline): GTSNPN, SVGIG (reference sequence). The CDR3 has 13 residues. The CDR3 region has the DNA TGTGCCTGGAGTGTACGAGCGACCTATGGCTACACCTTC. This sequence encodes CAWSVRATYGYTF.

The V and J genes are TRBV3-1 and TRBJ1-2, with D uncertain. V was trimmed by 1 base and J by 6 bases, leaving 6 bases between them. CDR3 length equals 12 residues. Per the germline V gene, CDR1 is LGHDT and CDR2 is YNNKEL (reference sequence). The DNA of the CDR3 is TGTGCCAGCAGCCAAGTCCAGGATGGCTACACCTTC. Translating gives CASSQVQDGYTF.

This clonotype has a single count. The CDR3 sequence: CSAVSRRGNEQFF. The CDR3, as DNA: TGCAGTGCTGTCTCAAGGCGGGGGAATGAGCAGTTCTTC. This chain uses TRBV20-1 with TRBJ2-1; TRBD2 matches at 7 bases. The length of the CDR3 is 13 residues. The V gene's germline CDR1 is DFQATT and CDR2 SNEGSKA (reference sequence). Trimming cost V 5 bases and J 7 bases; bases outside gene matches: 8.

This clonotype was found once. The J gene is TRBJ2-1, the V gene TRBV18, with 7 nucleotides matching TRBD1. V was clipped by 4 bases and J by 4 bases; unmatched bases: 7. Per the germline V gene, CDR1 is KGHSH and CDR2 is LQKENI. The CDR3 spans 15 residues. Here the CDR3 DNA reads TGTGCCAGCTCACAGGACAGGAACACATACAATGAGCAGTTCTTC. Protein product: CASSQDRNTYNEQFF. Full variable domain (outside the CDR3, taken from reference TRBV18 and TRBJ2-1): NAGVMQNPRHLVRRRGQEARLRCSPMKGHSHVYWYRQLPEEGLKFMVYLQKENIIDESGMPKERFSAEFPKEGPSILRIQQVVRGDSAAYFCASSQDRNTYNEQFFGPGTRLTVL.

This clonotype was seen only once. J is TRBJ2-1 and V is TRBV7-2, with TRBD2 matching 9 bases. V shed 8 bases and J 7 bases; nucleotides not matched to a gene: 9. Looked up from germline, CDR1 is SGHTA and CDR2 is FQGNSA. This CDR3 contains 14 residues. As DNA, the CDR3 is TGTGCCAGCCGGCCAGCGGGAGGTAGGAATGAGCAGTTCTTC. Translation: CASRPAGGRNEQFF.

The chain combines TRBV7-6 with TRBJ2-1; a possible D gene is TRBD2 (7 bases). V lost 5 bases and J lost 5, with 25 bases in between. The CDR3 extends over 18 amino acids. Germline CDR1 is SGHVS and CDR2 is FNYEAQ. CDR3 loop: CASSPKWVEGGPHNEQFF. In DNA, the CDR3 is TGTGCCAGCAGCCCTAAATGGGTAGAGGGGGGGCCCCACAATGAGCAGTTCTTC.